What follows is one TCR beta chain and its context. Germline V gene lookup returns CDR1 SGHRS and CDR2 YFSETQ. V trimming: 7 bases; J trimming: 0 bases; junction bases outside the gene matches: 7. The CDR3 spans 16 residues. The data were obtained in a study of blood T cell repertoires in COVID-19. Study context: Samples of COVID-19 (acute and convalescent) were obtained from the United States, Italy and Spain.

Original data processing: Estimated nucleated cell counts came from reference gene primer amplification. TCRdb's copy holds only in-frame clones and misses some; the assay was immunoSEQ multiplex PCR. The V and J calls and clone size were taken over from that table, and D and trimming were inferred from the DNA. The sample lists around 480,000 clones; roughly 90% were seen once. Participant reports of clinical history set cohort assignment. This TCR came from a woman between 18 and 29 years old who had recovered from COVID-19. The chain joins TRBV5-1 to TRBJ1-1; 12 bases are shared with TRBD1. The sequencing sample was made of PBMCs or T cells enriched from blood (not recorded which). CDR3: CASGPGQGAVNTEAFF. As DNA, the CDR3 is TGCGCCAGCGGTCCGGGACAGGGGGCCGTGAACACTGAAGCTTTCTTT.